Reported below is one T cell receptor beta chain. The protocol was immunoSEQ multiplex PCR, while the TCRdb copy is restricted to in-frame clones and leaves out a portion. The sample consists of roughly 71,000 clones, 85% of them appearing once. This specimen belongs to a study of T cell responses to AZD1222 COVID-19 vaccine. This CDR3 is 13 amino acids long. Germline lookup yields CDR1 LNHNV and CDR2 YYDKDF (reference sequence). The J segment lost 10 bases and the V segment lost 6 bases, leaving 5 bases of the junction unmatched. The chain employs TRBV15 and TRBJ1-6, with 8 bases matching TRBD1. This clonotype originated in an adult in good health. Source: peripheral blood, taken on day 0 of AZD1222 vaccination. The CDR3 protein is CATRSGGSSPLHF. In DNA form, the CDR3 reads TGTGCCACCAGATCAGGGGGCAGCTCACCCCTCCACTTT.